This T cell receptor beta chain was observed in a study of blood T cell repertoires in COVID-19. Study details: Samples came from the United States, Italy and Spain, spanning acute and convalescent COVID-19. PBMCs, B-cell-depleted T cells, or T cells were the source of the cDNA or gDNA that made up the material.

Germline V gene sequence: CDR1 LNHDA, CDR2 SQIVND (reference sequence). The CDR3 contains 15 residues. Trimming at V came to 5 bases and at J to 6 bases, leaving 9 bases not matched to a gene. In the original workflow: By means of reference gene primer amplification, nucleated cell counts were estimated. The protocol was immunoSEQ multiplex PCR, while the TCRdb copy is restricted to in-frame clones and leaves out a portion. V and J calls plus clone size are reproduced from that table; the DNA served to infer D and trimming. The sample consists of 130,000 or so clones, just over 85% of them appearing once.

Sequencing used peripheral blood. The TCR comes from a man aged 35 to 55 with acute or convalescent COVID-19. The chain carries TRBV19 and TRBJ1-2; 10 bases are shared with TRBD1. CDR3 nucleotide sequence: TGTGCCAGTAGTCTTAAAGCCGGGACAGGGGATGGCTACACCTTC. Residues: CASSLKAGTGDGYTF. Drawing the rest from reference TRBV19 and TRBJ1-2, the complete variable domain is DGGITQSPKYLFRKEGQNVTLSCEQNLNHDAMYWYRQDPGQGLRLIYYSQIVNDFQKGDIAEGYSVSREKKESFPLTVTSAQKNPTAFYLCASSLKAGTGDGYTFGSGTRLTVV.